This T cell receptor beta chain is drawn from a study of blood T cell repertoires in COVID-19. Whole-study context: Samples came from the United States, Italy and Spain, spanning acute and convalescent COVID-19. The cDNA or gDNA used as material had been derived from T cells, B-cell-depleted T cells, or PBMCs.

In the original processing: Cell counts per sample came from amplifying reference gene primers. Assay used: immunoSEQ multiplex PCR; TCRdb lists only in-frame clones, some missing. That table gives V, J and clone size, and the DNA gave D and trimming. This sample has more than 150,000 clones; just over 85% occur once, and the top ten carry roughly 8%. The CDR3 is made up of 12 amino acids. V lost 0 bases to trimming and J lost 6 bases, with 5 bases between them. Germline values: CDR1 MNHEY, CDR2 SVGEGT. The receptor was isolated from a man in his 60s with acute or convalescent COVID-19. The source material was peripheral blood. The rearrangement joins TRBV6-2 or TRBV6-3 to TRBJ1-2, with no clear D. The CDR3 coding sequence is TGTGCCAGCAGTTACTCTATCGATGGCTACACCTTC. This gives the protein CASSYSIDGYTF.